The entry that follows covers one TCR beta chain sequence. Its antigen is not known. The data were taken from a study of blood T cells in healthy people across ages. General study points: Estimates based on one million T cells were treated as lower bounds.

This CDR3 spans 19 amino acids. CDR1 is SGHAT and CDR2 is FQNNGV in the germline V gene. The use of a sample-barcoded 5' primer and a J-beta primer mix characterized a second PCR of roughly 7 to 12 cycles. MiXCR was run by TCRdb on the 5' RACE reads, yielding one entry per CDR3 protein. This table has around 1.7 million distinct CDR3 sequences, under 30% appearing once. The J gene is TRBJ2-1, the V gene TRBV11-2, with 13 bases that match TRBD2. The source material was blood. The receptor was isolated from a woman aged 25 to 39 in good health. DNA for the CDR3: TGTACCATCATCTACGGGACTAGCGGGAAAGGGGGCTCCTACAATGAGCAGTTCTTC. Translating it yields CTIIYGTSGKGGSYNEQFF.